A selection of T cell receptor beta chains follows, all from one sample in a study of blood T cell repertoires in COVID-19. The repertoire was sequenced with immunoSEQ multiplex PCR; TCRdb's copy has only in-frame clones and lacks some. The table lists almost 7,000 clones, approximately 88% of them singletons. The material sequenced was peripheral blood. The origin of the receptors is a human donor in a cohort sampled during active COVID-19. CDR3s include the opening cysteine and the closing phenylalanine or tryptophan. D genes are given only for firm matches. Part of the rows lack a size; the others show once, few, many or a class for expanded clones.

once	TRBV10-1	TRBJ2-7	TRBD2	CASSGTSGGYEQYF	TGCGCCAGCAGTGGGACTAGCGGGGGCTACGAGCAGTACTTC
NA	TRBV2	TRBJ1-2	NA	CASSVYRGSNYGYTF	TGTGCCAGCAGTGTTTATCGGGGAAGTAACTATGGCTACACCTTC
NA	TRBV5-1	TRBJ2-3	NA	CASSPSGDSTDTQYF	TGCGCCAGCTCTCCGTCGGGGGACTCCACAGATACGCAGTATTTT
few	TRBV7-9	TRBJ1-3	NA	CAIPTGGNSGNTIYF	TGTGCCATCCCGACAGGTGGTAACTCTGGAAACACCATATATTTT
NA	TRBV18	TRBJ2-7	TRBD1	CASSAPGQGYEQYF	TGTGCCAGCTCAGCACCGGGACAGGGTTACGAGCAGTACTTC
NA	TRBV5-4	TRBJ1-4	TRBD1	CASSRTTGGNNEKLFF	TGTGCCAGCAGCCGCACCACAGGGGGAAATAATGAAAAACTGTTTTTT
NA	TRBV19	TRBJ1-5	NA	CASTRTADSNQPQHF	TGTGCCAGTACCAGGACAGCGGATAGCAATCAGCCCCAGCATTTT
NA	TRBV5-1	TRBJ2-5	NA	CASSRGRGLETQYF	TGCGCCAGCAGCAGGGGGCGGGGTTTGGAGACCCAGTACTTC
NA	TRBV2	TRBJ2-5	NA	CASSVTTQETQYF	TGTGCCAGCAGTGTGACAACTCAAGAGACCCAGTACTTC
NA	TRBV5-1	TRBJ2-1	TRBD2	CASSLRSGGYNEQFF	TGCGCCAGCAGCTTGCGGAGCGGGGGTTACAATGAGCAGTTCTTC
once	TRBV11-2	TRBJ2-5	TRBD1	CASSSRQGETQYF	TGTGCCAGCAGCTCTCGACAGGGAGAGACCCAGTACTTC
NA	TRBV6-5	TRBJ1-2	NA	CASTLDSLGYTF	TGTGCCAGCACCTTGGACAGTCTGGGCTACACCTTC
NA	TRBV7-2	TRBJ2-5	TRBD2	CASSSGRGETQYF	TGTGCCAGCAGCTCGGGGAGGGGAGAGACCCAGTACTTC
few	TRBV15	TRBJ2-3	TRBD2	CATSSGSGGPTDTQYF	TGTGCCACCAGCAGTGGTAGCGGGGGGCCGACAGATACGCAGTATTTT
NA	TRBV6-4	TRBJ1-6	NA	CASSDRGSSPLHF	TGTGCCAGCAGTGACAGGGGAAGTTCACCCCTCCACTTT
NA	TRBV2	TRBJ2-3	NA	CASSENRATDTQYF	TGTGCCAGCAGTGAGAACAGGGCTACAGATACGCAGTATTTT
NA	TRBV7-6	TRBJ2-7	NA	CASSFNTGYEQYF	TGTGCCAGCAGCTTTAATACCGGCTACGAGCAGTACTTC
NA	TRBV15	TRBJ2-7	TRBD1	CATSSPGQGMLEQYF	TGTGCCACCAGCAGTCCGGGACAGGGAATGCTCGAGCAGTACTTC
NA	TRBV7-9	TRBJ1-2	NA	CASSLQNHGYTF	TGTGCCAGCAGCTTACAGAACCATGGCTACACCTTC
NA	TRBV6-4	TRBJ1-1	NA	CASSDSSLGHTEAFF	TGTGCCAGCAGTGACTCGAGTTTGGGGCACACTGAAGCTTTCTTT
few	TRBV30	TRBJ1-6	TRBD1	CAWSRDRGDSPLHF	TGTGCCTGGAGCCGGGACAGGGGGGACTCACCCCTCCACTTT
NA	TRBV7-9	TRBJ2-5	TRBD2	CASSSWTSVGGETQYF	TGTGCCAGCAGCTCTTGGACTAGCGTCGGCGGGGAGACCCAGTACTTC
NA	TRBV29-1	TRBJ1-1	TRBD1	CSVDRGSFGTEAFF	TGCAGCGTCGACAGGGGATCCTTTGGAACTGAAGCTTTCTTT
NA	TRBV28	TRBJ2-7	NA	CASSLLGVRYEQYF	TGTGCCAGCAGCCTTCTAGGGGTTCGGTACGAGCAGTACTTC
NA	TRBV6-5	TRBJ2-7	TRBD1	CASSWGGQGSSYEQYF	TGTGCCAGCAGTTGGGGGGGACAGGGGAGCTCCTACGAGCAGTACTTC
NA	TRBV25-1	TRBJ2-1	TRBD2	CASSEPGLAGNEQFF	TGTGCCAGCAGTGAACCGGGACTAGCGGGGAATGAGCAGTTCTTC
NA	TRBV5-1	TRBJ1-4	TRBD1	CASSSRTGLNEKLFF	TGCGCCAGCAGCTCGCGGACAGGCCTGAATGAAAAACTGTTTTTT
NA	TRBV5-7	TRBJ2-3	TRBD2	CASSSWTSGSSTDTQYF	TGTGCCAGCAGCTCTTGGACTAGCGGGAGTAGCACAGATACGCAGTATTTT